This TCR beta chain stems from a study of OX40 agonist ivuxolimab in advanced cancers. Study information: The dose-escalation cohort had hepatocellular carcinoma, melanoma, renal cell or head and neck cancer. Roughly two fifths of patients had received prior checkpoint inhibitor therapy.

Germline V gene data show CDR1 as SGHRS and CDR2 as YFSETQ. V shed 2 bases and J shed 3 bases, with 11 bases lying between them. The length of the CDR3 is 14 residues. Measured with immunoSEQ multiplex PCR; TCRdb has only the in-frame clones, and not every one. The sample has approximately 87,000 clones, 88% seen once. The sequencing used CD4+ or CD8+ T cells sorted from blood, collected in a trial of the OX40 agonist ivuxolimab. The chain combines TRBV5-1 with TRBJ1-2; D is possibly TRBD1 (5 bases). The TCR originated in an adult with an advanced solid tumor such as melanoma, head and neck, liver or kidney cancer. The CDR3 bases are TGCGCCAGCAGCTTTACACGGGGGGACTATGGCTACACCTTC. This gives the protein CASSFTRGDYGYTF.